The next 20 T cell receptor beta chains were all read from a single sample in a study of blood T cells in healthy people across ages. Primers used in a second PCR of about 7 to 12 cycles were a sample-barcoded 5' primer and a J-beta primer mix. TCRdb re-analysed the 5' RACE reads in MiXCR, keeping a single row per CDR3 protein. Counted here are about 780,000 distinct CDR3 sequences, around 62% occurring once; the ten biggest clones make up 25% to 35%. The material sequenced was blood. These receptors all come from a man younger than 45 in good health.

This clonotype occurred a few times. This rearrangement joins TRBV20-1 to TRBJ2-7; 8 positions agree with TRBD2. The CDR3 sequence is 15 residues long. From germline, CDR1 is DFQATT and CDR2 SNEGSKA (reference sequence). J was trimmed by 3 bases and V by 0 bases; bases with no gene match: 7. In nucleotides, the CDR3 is TGCAGTGCTAGAGATCTTCGGGGGGGCCTCTACGAGCAGTACTTC. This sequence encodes CSARDLRGGLYEQYF.

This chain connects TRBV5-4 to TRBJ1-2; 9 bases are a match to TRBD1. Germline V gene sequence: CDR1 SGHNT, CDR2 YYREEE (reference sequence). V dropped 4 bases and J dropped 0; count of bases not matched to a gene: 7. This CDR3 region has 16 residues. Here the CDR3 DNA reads TGTGCCAGCAGCCAGCCCGGGACAGGGTCTAACTATGGCTACACCTTC. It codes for CASSQPGTGSNYGYTF.

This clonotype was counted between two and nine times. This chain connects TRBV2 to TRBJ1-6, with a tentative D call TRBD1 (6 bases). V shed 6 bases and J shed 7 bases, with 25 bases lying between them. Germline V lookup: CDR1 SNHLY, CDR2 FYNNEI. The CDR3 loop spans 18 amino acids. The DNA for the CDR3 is TGTGCCAGCAGCCTAGGGGGAACCATGCACCCCCGAAATTCACCCCTCCACTTT. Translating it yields CASSLGGTMHPRNSPLHF.

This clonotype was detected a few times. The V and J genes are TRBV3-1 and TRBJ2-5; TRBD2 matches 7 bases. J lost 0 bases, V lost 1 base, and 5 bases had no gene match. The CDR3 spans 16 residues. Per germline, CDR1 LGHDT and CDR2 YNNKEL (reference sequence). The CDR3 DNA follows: TGTGCCAGCAGCCAAGCGTCTAGCGGTCACCAAGAGACCCAGTACTTC. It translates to CASSQASSGHQETQYF.

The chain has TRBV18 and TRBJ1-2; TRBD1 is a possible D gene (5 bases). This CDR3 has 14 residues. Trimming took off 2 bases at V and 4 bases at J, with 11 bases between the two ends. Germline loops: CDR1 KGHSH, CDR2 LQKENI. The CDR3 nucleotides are TGTGCCAGCTCACCAGCAGGGAGCGGCTATGGCTACACCTTC. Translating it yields CASSPAGSGYGYTF.

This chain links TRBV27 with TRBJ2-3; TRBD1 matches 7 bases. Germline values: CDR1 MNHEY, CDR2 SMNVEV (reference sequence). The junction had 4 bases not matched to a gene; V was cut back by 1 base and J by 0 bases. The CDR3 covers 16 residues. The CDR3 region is CASSLLGGTSTDTQYF. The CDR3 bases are TGTGCCAGCAGTTTATTAGGGGGCACGAGCACAGATACGCAGTATTTT.

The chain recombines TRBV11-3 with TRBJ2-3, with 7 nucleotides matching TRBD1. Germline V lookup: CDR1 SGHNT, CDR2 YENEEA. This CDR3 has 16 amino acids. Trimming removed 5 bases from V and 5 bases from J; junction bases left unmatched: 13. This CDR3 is CASSKGTVTPGDTQYF. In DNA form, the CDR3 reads TGTGCCAGCAGCAAAGGGACAGTGACACCCGGAGATACGCAGTATTTT.

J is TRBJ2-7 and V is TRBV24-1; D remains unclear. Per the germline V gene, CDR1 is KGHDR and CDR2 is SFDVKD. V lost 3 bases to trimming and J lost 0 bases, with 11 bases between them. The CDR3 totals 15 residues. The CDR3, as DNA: TGTGCCACCAGTGATCCCCGCACGAGCTCCTACGAGCAGTACTTC. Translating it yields CATSDPRTSSYEQYF.

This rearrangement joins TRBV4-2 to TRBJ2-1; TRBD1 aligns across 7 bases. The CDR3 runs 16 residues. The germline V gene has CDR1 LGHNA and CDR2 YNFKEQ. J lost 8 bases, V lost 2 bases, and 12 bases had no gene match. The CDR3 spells CASSQLRGPTGYEQFF. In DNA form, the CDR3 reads TGTGCCAGCAGCCAACTGAGGGGGCCCACCGGCTATGAGCAGTTCTTC.

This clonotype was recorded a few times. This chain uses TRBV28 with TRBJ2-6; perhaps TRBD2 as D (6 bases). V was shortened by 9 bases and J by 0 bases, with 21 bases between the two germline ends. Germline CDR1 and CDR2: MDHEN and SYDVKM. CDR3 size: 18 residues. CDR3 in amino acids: CASGARDWSLSGANVLTF. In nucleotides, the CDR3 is TGTGCCAGTGGGGCTAGGGACTGGTCTCTCTCTGGGGCCAACGTCCTGACTTTC.

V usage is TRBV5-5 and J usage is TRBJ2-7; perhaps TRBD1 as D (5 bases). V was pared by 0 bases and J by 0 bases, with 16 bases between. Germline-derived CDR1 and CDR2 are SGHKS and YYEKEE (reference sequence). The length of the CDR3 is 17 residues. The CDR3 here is CASSLVDLGVSSYEQYF. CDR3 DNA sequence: TGTGCCAGCAGCTTGGTAGACCTAGGGGTTAGCTCCTACGAGCAGTACTTC.

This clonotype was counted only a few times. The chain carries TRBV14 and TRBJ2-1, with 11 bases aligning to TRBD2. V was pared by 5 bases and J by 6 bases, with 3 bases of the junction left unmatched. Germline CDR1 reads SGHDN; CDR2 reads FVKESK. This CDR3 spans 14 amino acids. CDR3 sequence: CASSSGTSGNEQFF. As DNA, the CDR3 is TGTGCCAGCAGCTCTGGGACTAGCGGCAATGAGCAGTTCTTC.

The CDR3 DNA reads TGTGCCAGCTCACCACAACAGCTAACGACCAAAAACATTCAGTACTTC. Protein product: CASSPQQLTTKNIQYF. The rearrangement uses TRBV18 and TRBJ2-4; D is unresolved. Germline loops: CDR1 KGHSH, CDR2 LQKENI. Trimming left V 1 base short and J 2 bases short, with 12 bases between. The length of the CDR3 is 16 residues.

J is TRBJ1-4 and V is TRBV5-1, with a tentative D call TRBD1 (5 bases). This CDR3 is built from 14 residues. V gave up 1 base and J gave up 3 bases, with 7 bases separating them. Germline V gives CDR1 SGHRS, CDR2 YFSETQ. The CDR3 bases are TGCGCCAGCAGCTTGAGGGACGCTAATGAAAAACTGTTTTTT. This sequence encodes CASSLRDANEKLFF.

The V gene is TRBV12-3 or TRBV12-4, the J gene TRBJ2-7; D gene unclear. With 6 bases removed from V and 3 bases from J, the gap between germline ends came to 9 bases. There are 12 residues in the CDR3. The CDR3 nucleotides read TGTGCCAGCAGCCGACATAACTACGAGCAGTACTTC. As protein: CASSRHNYEQYF.

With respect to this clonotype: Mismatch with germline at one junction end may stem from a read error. Here the CDR3 reads CASSPQGDTEAFF. The DNA of the CDR3 is TGTGCCAGCAGCCCGCAGGGGGACACTGAAGCTTTCTTT. The rearrangement joins TRBV5-1 to TRBJ1-1, with 7 bases fitting TRBD1. Germline assignment: CDR1 SGHRS and CDR2 YFSETQ. The CDR3 runs to 13 residues.

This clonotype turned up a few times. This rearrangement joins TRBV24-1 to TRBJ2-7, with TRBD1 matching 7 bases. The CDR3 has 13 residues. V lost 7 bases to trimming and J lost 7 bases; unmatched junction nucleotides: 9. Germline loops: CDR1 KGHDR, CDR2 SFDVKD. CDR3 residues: CATRRTGSSEQYF. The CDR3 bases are TGTGCCACCAGAAGGACAGGATCCTCGGAGCAGTACTTC.

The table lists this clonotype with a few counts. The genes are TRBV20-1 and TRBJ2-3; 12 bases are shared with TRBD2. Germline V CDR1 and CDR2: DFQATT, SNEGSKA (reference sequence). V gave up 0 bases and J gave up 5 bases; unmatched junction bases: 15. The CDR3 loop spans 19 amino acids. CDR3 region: CSARDFLTSGGRIEDTQYF. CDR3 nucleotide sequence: TGCAGTGCTAGAGATTTCCTTACTAGCGGGGGGCGGATAGAAGATACGCAGTATTTT.

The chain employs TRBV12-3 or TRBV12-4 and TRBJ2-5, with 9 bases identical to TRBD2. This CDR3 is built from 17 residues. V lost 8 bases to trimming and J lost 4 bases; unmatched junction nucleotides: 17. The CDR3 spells CASPPGLVAGDPETQYF. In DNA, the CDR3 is TGTGCCAGCCCCCCGGGGTTGGTAGCGGGGGACCCAGAGACCCAGTACTTC.

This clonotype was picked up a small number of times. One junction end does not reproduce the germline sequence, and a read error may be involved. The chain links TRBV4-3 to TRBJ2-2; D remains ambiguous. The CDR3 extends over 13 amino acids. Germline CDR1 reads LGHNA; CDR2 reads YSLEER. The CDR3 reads CASSQDWLPELFF. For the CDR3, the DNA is TGCGCCAGTAGCCAAGATTGGCTTCCCGAGTTGTTTTTT.